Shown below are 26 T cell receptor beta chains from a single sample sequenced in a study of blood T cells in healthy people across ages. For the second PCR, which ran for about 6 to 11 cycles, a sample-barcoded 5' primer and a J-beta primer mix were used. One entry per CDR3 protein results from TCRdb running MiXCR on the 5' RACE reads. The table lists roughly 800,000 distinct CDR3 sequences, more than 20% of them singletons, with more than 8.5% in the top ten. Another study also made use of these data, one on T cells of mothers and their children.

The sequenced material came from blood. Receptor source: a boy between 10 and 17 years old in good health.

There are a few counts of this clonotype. The chain's CDR3 is CASSKAKDRASIYGYTF. The CDR3 nucleotides are TGTGCCAGCAGCAAAGCTAAAGACAGGGCTAGTATCTATGGCTACACCTTC. The rearrangement uses TRBV21-1 and TRBJ1-2; TRBD1, as called in the table, went unchecked against the DNA. TRBV21-1 is a known pseudogene. The CDR3 is 17 residues long.

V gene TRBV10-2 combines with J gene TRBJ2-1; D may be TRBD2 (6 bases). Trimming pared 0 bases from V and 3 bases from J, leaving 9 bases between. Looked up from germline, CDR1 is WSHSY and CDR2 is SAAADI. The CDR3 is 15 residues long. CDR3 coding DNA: TGCGCCAGCAGTGAGTCTGCGGGATTCTACAATGAGCAGTTCTTC. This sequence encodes CASSESAGFYNEQFF.

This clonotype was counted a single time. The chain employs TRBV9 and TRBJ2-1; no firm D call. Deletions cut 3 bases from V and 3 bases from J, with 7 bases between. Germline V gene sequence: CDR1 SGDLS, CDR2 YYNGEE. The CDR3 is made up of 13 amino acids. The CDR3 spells CASSGRYYNEQFF. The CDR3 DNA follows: TGTGCCAGCAGCGGAAGATACTACAATGAGCAGTTCTTC.

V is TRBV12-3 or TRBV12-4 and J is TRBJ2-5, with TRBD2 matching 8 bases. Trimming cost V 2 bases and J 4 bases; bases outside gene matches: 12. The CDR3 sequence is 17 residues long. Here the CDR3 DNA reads TGTGCCAGCAGTTTAAGTTGGGGGGGTAGCGGGGCAGAGACCCAGTACTTC. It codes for CASSLSWGGSGAETQYF.

This chain's CDR3 is CASSHQGGDYGYTF. The CDR3 DNA is TGTGCCAGCAGCCATCAAGGGGGCGACTATGGCTACACCTTC. The chain has TRBV3-1 and TRBJ1-2; 7 nucleotides align to TRBD1. V shed 3 bases and J 3 bases; nucleotides not matched to a gene: 4. This CDR3 is built from 14 residues. CDR1 and CDR2 (germline): LGHDT, YNNKEL (reference sequence). Full variable domain (rest looked up from reference TRBV3-1 and TRBJ1-2): DTAVSQTPKYLVTQMGNDKSIKCEQNLGHDTMYWYKQDSKKFLKIMFSYNNKELIINETVPNRFSPKSPDKAHLNLHINSLELGDSAVYFCASSHQGGDYGYTFGSGTRLTVV.

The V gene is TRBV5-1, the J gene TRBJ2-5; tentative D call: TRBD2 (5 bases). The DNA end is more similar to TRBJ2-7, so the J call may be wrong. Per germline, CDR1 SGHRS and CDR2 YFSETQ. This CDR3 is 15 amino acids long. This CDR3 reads CASSLEGLFSYEQYF. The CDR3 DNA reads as TGCGCCAGCAGCTTGGAAGGACTGTTCTCCTACGAGCAGTACTTC.

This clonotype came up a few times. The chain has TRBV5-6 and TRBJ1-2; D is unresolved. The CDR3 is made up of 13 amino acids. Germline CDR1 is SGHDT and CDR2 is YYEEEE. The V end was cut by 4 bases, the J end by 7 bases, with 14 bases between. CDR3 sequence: CASSPGVGFGYTF. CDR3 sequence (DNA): TGTGCCAGCAGCCCAGGCGTGGGATTTGGCTACACCTTC.

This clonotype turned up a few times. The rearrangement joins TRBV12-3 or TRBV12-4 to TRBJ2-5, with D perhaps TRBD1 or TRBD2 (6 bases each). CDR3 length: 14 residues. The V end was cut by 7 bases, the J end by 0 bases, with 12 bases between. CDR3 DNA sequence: TGTGCCAGCACCTTAGGGGGGTACCAAGAGACCCAGTACTTC. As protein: CASTLGGYQETQYF.

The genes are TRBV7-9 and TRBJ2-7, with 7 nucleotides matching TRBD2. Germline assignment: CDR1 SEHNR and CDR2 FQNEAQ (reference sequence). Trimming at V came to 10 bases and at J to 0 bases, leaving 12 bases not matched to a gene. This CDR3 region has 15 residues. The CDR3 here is CATTKTSGNSYEQYF. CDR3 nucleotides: TGTGCCACCACTAAAACGAGCGGGAACTCCTACGAGCAGTACTTC.

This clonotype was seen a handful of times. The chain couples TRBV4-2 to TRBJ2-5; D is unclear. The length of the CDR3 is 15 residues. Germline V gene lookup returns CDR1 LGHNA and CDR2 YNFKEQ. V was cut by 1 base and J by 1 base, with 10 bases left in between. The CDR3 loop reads CASSQVSTAQETQYF. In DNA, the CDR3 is TGTGCCAGCAGCCAAGTTTCTACAGCCCAAGAGACCCAGTACTTC.

DNA for the CDR3: TGCGCCAGCAGCCAAGATGTGGCAGGAGCCTACGAGCAGTACTTC. It encodes CASSQDVAGAYEQYF. This chain connects TRBV4-3 to TRBJ2-7; D uncertain. V lost 0 bases, J lost 2 bases, and 11 bases lay in between. Germline CDR1 is LGHNA and CDR2 is YSLEER. There are 15 residues in the CDR3.

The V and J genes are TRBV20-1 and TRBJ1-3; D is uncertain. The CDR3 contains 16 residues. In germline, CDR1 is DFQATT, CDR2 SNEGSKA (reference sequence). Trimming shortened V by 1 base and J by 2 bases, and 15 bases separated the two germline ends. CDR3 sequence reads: CSARGREDYPGNTIYF. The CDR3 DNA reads TGCAGTGCTAGAGGACGTGAGGACTATCCTGGAAACACCATATATTTT.

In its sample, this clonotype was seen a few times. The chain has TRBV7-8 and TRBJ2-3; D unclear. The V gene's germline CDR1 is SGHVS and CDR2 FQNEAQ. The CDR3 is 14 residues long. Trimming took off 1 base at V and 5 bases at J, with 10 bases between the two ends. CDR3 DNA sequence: TGTGCCAGCAGCTTAGGGGGTCACAGAGATACGCAGTATTTT. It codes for CASSLGGHRDTQYF. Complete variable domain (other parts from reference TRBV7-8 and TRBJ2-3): GAGVSQSPRYKVAKRGQDVALRCDPISGHVSLFWYQQALGQGPEFLTYFQNEAQLDKSGLPSDRFFAERPEGSVSTLKIQRTQQEDSAVYLCASSLGGHRDTQYFGPGTRLTVL.

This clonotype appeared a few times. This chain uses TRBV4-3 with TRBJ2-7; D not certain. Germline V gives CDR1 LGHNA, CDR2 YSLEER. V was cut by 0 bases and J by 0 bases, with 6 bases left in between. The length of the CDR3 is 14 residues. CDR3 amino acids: CASSQDPNSYEQYF. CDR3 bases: TGCGCCAGCAGCCAAGACCCAAACTCCTACGAGCAGTACTTC.

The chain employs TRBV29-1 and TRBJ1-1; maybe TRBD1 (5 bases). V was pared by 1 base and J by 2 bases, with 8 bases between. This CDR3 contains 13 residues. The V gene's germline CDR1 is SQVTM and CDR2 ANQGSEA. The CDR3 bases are TGCAGCGTTGAAGGGGACCTTAACACTGAAGCTTTCTTT. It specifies CSVEGDLNTEAFF.

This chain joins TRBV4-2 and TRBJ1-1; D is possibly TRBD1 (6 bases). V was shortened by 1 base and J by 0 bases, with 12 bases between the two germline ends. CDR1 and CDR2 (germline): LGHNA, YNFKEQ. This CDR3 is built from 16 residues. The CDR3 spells CASSQVDRLMNTEAFF. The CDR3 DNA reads TGTGCCAGCAGCCAAGTTGACAGGTTAATGAACACTGAAGCTTTCTTT.

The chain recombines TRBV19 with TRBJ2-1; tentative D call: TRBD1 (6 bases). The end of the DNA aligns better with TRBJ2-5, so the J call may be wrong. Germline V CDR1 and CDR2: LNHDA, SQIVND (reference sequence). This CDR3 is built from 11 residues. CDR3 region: CASSAGTTQYF. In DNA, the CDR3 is TGTGCCAGTAGCGCCGGGACAACCCAGTACTTC.

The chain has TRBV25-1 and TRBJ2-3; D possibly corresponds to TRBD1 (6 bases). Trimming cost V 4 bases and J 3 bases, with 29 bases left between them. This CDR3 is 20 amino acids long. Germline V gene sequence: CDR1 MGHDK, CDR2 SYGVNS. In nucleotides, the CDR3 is TGTGCCAGCAGTGCCTCCAAATGGGATTGGGACACCCCAGGAACAGATACGCAGTATTTT. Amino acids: CASSASKWDWDTPGTDTQYF.

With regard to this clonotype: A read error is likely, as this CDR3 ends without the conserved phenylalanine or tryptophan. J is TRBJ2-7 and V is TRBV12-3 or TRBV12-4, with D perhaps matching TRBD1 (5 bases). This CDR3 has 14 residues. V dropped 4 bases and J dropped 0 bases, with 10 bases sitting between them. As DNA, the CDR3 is TGTGCCAGCAGTTCGCAGGGCCTCTCCTACGAGCAGTACCTC. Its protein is CASSSQGLSYEQYL.

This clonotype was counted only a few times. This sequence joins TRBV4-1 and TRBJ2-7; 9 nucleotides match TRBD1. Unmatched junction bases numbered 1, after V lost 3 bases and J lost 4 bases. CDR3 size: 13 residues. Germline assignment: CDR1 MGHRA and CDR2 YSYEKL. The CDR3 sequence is CASSQTGGYEQYF. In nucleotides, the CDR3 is TGCGCCAGCAGCCAGACAGGGGGTTACGAGCAGTACTTC.

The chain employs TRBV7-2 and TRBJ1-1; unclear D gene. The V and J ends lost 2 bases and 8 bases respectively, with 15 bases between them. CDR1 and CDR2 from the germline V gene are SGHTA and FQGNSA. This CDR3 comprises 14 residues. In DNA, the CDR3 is TGTGCCAGCAGCTTAAGTAGCCCTTCGGCCGAAGCTTTCTTT. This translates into CASSLSSPSAEAFF.

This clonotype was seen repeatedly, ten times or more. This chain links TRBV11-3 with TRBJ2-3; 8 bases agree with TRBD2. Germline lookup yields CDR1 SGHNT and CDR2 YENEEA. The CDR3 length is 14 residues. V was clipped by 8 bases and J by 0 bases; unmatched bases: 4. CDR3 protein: CASSSSGSTDTQYF. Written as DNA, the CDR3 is TGTGCCAGCTCATCTAGCGGGAGCACAGATACGCAGTATTTT.

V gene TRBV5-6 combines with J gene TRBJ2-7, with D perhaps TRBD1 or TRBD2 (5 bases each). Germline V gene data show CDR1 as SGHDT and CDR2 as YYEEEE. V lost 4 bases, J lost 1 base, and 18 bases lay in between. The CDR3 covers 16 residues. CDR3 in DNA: TGTGCCAGCAGCAAAAAATCCGGGACCGTTTCCTACGAGCAGTACTTC. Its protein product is CASSKKSGTVSYEQYF. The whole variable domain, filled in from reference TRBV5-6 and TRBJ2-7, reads DAGVTQSPTHLIKTRGQQVTLRCSPKSGHDTVSWYQQALGQGPQFIFQYYEEEERQRGNFPDRFSGHQFPNYSSELNVNALLLGDSALYLCASSKKSGTVSYEQYFGPGTRLTVT.

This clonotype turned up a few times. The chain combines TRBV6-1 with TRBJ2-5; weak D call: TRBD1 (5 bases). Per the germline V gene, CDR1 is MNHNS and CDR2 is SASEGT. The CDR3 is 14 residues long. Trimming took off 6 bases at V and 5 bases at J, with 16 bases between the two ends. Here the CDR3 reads CASSRRAGLETQYF. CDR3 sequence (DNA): TGTGCCAGCAGCCGCAGGGCCGGGTTGGAGACCCAGTACTTC.

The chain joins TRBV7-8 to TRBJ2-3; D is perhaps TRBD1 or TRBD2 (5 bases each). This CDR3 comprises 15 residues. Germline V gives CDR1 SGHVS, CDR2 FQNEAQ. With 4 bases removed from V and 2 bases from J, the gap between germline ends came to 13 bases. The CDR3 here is CASSSLGVNTDTQYF. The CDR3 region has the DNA TGTGCCAGCAGCTCCTTGGGGGTGAACACAGATACGCAGTATTTT.

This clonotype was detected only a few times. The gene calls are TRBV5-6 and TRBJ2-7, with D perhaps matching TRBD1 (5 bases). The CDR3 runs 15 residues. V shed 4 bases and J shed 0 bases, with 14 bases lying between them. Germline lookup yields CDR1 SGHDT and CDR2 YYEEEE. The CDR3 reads CASSRQPLSSYEQYF. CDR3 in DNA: TGTGCCAGCAGCCGACAGCCCCTTAGCTCCTACGAGCAGTACTTC.